Listed below are T cell receptor beta chains from one sample, sequenced in a study of blood T cell repertoires in COVID-19. Method: immunoSEQ multiplex PCR; TCRdb's copy keeps in-frame clones and lacks some. The sample lists 230,000 or so clones, roughly 89% seen once, with 3% to 4.5% in the top ten. Sequencing was performed on PBMCs or T cells enriched from blood (not recorded which). These receptor sequences come from a woman aged 40 to 50 with acute COVID-19. The CDR3 runs from the conserved cysteine through the conserved F or W. The D gene is left open where the match is weak. Clone size is shown for a subset of rows, as once, few, many or a class of expanded clone.

j_call	d_call	v_call	clone_size	cdr3_length	cdr3_nt	cdr3_aa
TRBJ2-2	TRBD1	TRBV25-1	.	16	TGTGCCAGCAGTCTCCGGACAGGCCCGAACACCGGGGAGCTGTTTTTT	CASSLRTGPNTGELFF
TRBJ1-1	.	TRBV5-4	.	16	TGTGCCAGCAGCCGTGGACAGACTACATTGAACACTGAAGCTTTCTTT	CASSRGQTTLNTEAFF
TRBJ2-7	TRBD1	TRBV4-3	.	14	TGCGCCAGCAGCGCCAGGACAGGGGACGTCGAGCAGTACTTC	CASSARTGDVEQYF
TRBJ1-2	TRBD1	TRBV27	.	14	TGTGCCAGCAGTGTAGGGGGCGCGAGCTATGGCTACACCTTC	CASSVGGASYGYTF
TRBJ1-2	TRBD1	TRBV5-4	.	14	TGTGCCAGCAGCCCCCCCGGGACAGGTGATGGCTACACCTTC	CASSPPGTGDGYTF
TRBJ2-7	.	TRBV4-3	.	14	TGCGCCAGCAGGTTAGAAGACAGGGCGGGGGAGCAGTACTTC	CASRLEDRAGEQYF
TRBJ2-3	TRBD2	TRBV9	.	15	TGTGCCAGCAGCCTACTAGCGGGACCCACAGATACGCAGTATTTT	CASSLLAGPTDTQYF
TRBJ1-5	.	TRBV2	.	13	TGTGCCAGCAGTGGGGAGGCTGTGCAGCCCCAGCATTTT	CASSGEAVQPQHF
TRBJ2-3	.	TRBV27	.	13	TGTGCCAGCAGTTCCCCTTTCACAGATACGCAGTATTTT	CASSSPFTDTQYF
TRBJ2-1	TRBD2	TRBV18	.	15	TGTGCCAGCTCACCTGGGACTAGCGGGGCTAATGAGCAGTTCTTC	CASSPGTSGANEQFF
TRBJ2-1	TRBD2	TRBV23-1	.	16	TGCGCCAGCAGTCACGGGACTAGCGGAAATTACAATGAGCAGTTCTTC	CASSHGTSGNYNEQFF
TRBJ1-1	.	TRBV3-1/TRBV3-2	.	15	TGTGCCAGCAGCCTACGACAGGCTCGAAGGGCTGAAGCTTTCTTT	CASSLRQARRAEAFF
TRBJ1-4	.	TRBV2	.	14	TGTGCCAGCAGTGAGGTCAGGGTTGGAGAAAAACTGTTTTTT	CASSEVRVGEKLFF
TRBJ1-1	.	TRBV18	.	13	TGTGCCAGCTCACCTCCGGGTGGCACTGAAGCTTTCTTT	CASSPPGGTEAFF
TRBJ1-2	.	TRBV12-3/TRBV12-4	many	13	TGTGCCAGCCGCCGGGAGGGTAAATATGGCTACACCTTC	CASRREGKYGYTF
TRBJ2-3	TRBD1	TRBV7-2	.	14	TGTGCCAGCAGCTTGGGACAGGCAGTGGATACGCAGTATTTT	CASSLGQAVDTQYF
TRBJ1-1	.	TRBV6-5	once	14	TGTGCCAGCTTTAACCCCGCTGAGGACACTGAAGCTTTCTTT	CASFNPAEDTEAFF
TRBJ2-1	TRBD2	TRBV18	.	14	TGTGCCAGCTCACCAGGGGGAGGGAACAATGAGCAGTTCTTC	CASSPGGGNNEQFF